This T cell receptor (beta chain) comes out of a study of identical twins. TCRdb itself ran the 5' RACE reads through MiXCR, one entry per CDR3 protein. There are approximately 620,000 distinct CDR3 sequences in the sample; under 9% occur only once, and around 0.98% lies in the top ten. General study points: Out-of-frame alpha sequences shared by twins were enriched for low generation probability. Models, which agreed with sharing between unrelated individuals, nonetheless underestimated the out-of-frame TCR alpha sharing seen in monozygotic twins.

On this clonotype itself: Its antigen remains unidentified.

These data were also reused for a study on yellow fever vaccine responses in identical twins.

This TCR was sampled from a woman aged 18-29 years in good health. The sequenced material came from PBMCs.

The CDR3, as DNA: TGCGCCAGCAGCTTCAGTCTCCAAGAGACCCAGTACTTC. As protein: CASSFSLQETQYF. The gene calls are TRBV5-1 and TRBJ2-5; no definite D call. V lost 2 bases, J lost 1 base, and 6 bases lay in between. Germline CDR1 reads SGHRS; CDR2 reads YFSETQ. The CDR3 loop spans 13 amino acids.